Listed below are T cell receptor beta chains from one sample, sequenced in a study of blood T cells in healthy people across ages. Each CDR3 protein gets one entry after TCRdb re-called the 5' RACE reads with MiXCR. The sample has 600,000 to 800,000 distinct CDR3 sequences, 40% to 65% seen once. The material sequenced was blood. These receptor sequences come from an elderly woman in good health. Both conserved end residues are trimmed from each CDR3.

V gene	J gene	CDR3 protein
TRBV20-1	TRBJ2-7	SVGGGLSYEQY
TRBV5-1	TRBJ1-1	ASMGGGATTEAF
TRBV7-2	TRBJ1-6	ASSLPTANSPLH
TRBV29-1	TRBJ2-6	SAVAAGANVLT
TRBV24-1	TRBJ2-2	ATARDRGLGGELF
TRBV7-2	TRBJ1-2	ASSPQAGNYGYT
TRBV10-3	TRBJ2-7	AISEGASYEQY
TRBV6-2/TRBV6-3	TRBJ2-2	ASSRQVLANTGELF
TRBV6-5	TRBJ2-6	ASREQGTGANVLT
TRBV7-6	-	ASSLAPRGYEQY
TRBV12-3/TRBV12-4	TRBJ2-3	ASSLRYSDPDTQY
TRBV4-2	TRBJ2-1	ASSQVGETRQF
TRBV5-6	TRBJ2-3	ASSSMFSSTDTQY
TRBV12-3/TRBV12-4	TRBJ1-1	ASSFQGQKGTEAF
TRBV5-1	TRBJ2-7	ASSLFQWSSYEQY
TRBV3-1	TRBJ1-1	ASSQGTEAF
TRBV30	TRBJ1-1	AWSRIQPNTEAF
TRBV7-9	TRBJ1-2	ASSRLILTATNYGYT
TRBV5-1	TRBJ2-3	ASSYDGTPSGSTDTQY
TRBV24-1	TRBJ2-7	ATGDKTYEQY
TRBV20-1	TRBJ2-5	SAFQEGVKTQY
TRBV29-1	TRBJ1-2	SVVYGRDGYT
TRBV5-1	TRBJ1-6	ASSLDRTGGSPLH
TRBV29-1	TRBJ2-6	SVRQGASGANVLT
TRBV24-1	-	ATSKWGSGQETQF
TRBV14	TRBJ2-1	ASSQAWRGARTSYNEQF
TRBV4-1	TRBJ2-3	ASSLIAGSGDTQY
TRBV29-1	TRBJ2-7	SVATGTSGHEQY
TRBV5-1	TRBJ2-7	ASSSTTGGYEQY
TRBV27	TRBJ1-1	ASSLGGGDEAF
TRBV4-2	TRBJ1-2	ASSQKTLNYGYT
TRBV20-1	TRBJ2-2	SASAFGAGELF
TRBV12-3/TRBV12-4	TRBJ1-1	ASSSDRYNEAF
TRBV7-2	-	ASSQERKTQY
TRBV6-1	TRBJ2-5	ASQVGQSRETQY
TRBV5-1	TRBJ2-5	ASSPGPGQETQY
TRBV4-3	TRBJ2-1	ASSQDPGHNEQF
TRBV20-1	TRBJ2-1	SARTSGRDNEQF
TRBV18	TRBJ1-1	ASSLTNRGESGEAF
TRBV7-3	TRBJ2-1	ASSLTPGIDNEQF
TRBV3-1	TRBJ2-3	ATGTSTDTQY